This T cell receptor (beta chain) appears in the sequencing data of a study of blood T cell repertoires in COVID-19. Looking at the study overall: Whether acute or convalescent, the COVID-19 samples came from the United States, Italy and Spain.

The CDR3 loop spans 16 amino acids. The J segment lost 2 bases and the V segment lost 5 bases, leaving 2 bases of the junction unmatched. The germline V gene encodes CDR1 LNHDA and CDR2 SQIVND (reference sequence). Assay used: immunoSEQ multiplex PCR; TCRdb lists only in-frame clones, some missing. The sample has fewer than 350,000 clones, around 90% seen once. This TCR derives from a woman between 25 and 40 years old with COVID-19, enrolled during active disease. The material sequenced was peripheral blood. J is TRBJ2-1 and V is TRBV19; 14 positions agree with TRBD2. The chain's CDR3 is CASSPTSGRAYNEQFF. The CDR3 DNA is TGTGCCAGTAGTCCGACTAGCGGGAGGGCCTACAATGAGCAGTTCTTC.